This T cell receptor (beta chain) was captured in a study of blood T cells in healthy people across ages. A second PCR of about 6 to 12 cycles used a sample-barcoded 5' primer and a J-beta primer mix. TCRdb re-called the 5' RACE reads with MiXCR, one entry per CDR3 protein. The table includes about 650,000 distinct CDR3 sequences, roughly 32% detected once. Donors each provided 7.5 to 10 milliliters of peripheral blood. CDR1 and CDR2 (germline): DFQATT, SNEGSKA (reference sequence). The germline V and J ends were trimmed by 2 bases and 7 bases, with 12 bases remaining between them. The CDR3 length is 13 residues.

The V and J genes are TRBV20-1 and TRBJ2-1; D is uncertain. This clonotype was obtained from a woman of 80 years or more in good health. Sequenced input: blood. CDR3 region: CSARYSLRNEQFF. The CDR3 DNA sequence: TGCAGTGCTAGATACAGCCTTAGGAATGAGCAGTTCTTC.